This paragraph reports one T cell receptor (beta chain). What it recognizes is unknown. These data originate in a study of cytotoxic CD8 clonotypes in ibrutinib-treated CLL. Overall study: The subjects consisted of about 10 relapsed/refractory and around 15 treatment-naive individuals, with approximately 17 IGHV unmutated. Patients attained some 25 partial and 2 complete responses; at median about 70 months, 14 remained remitted while about twelve progressed. It was after a median approximately twelve months of treatment, range 6 to 36, that response samples were taken. Regarding the study as a whole: Once treatment began, public clonotypes, which were uncommon, contracted or stayed stable.

Germline V CDR1 and CDR2: SGHDN, FVKESK. This CDR3 spans 16 amino acids. V was trimmed by 1 base and J by 0 bases, leaving 12 bases between them. Clones were read by immunoSEQ multiplex PCR, and TCRdb kept only the in-frame ones, dropping some. The sample lists about 300,000 clones, about 72% occurring once. This rearrangement joins TRBV14 to TRBJ1-2; D is unresolved. Sequencing used PBMCs, obtained at disease progression, from a patient treated with ibrutinib. This clonotype was sampled from a human donor with chronic lymphocytic leukemia. In DNA, the CDR3 is TGTGCCAGCAGCCAAGTTTTTGCAGGCGCTAACTATGGCTACACCTTC. Translation gives CASSQVFAGANYGYTF.